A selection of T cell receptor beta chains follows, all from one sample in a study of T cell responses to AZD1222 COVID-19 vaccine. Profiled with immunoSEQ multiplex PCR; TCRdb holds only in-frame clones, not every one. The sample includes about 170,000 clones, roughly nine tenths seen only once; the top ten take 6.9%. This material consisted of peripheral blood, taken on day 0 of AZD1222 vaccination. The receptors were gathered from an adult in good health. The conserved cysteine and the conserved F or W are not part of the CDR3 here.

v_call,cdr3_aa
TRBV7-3,ASSLSATSGGYTDTQY
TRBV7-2,ASSTPFVPSTDTQY
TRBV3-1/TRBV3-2,ASSQDTLAGVETQY
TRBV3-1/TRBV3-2,ASSQDLRGYT
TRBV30,AWSVRTGRVRPEAF
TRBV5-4,ASSLARGLAGGPFSTAY
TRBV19,ASMGAGGETQY
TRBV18,ASSLDRVLNQPQH
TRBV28,ASSPDVSRYGYT
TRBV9,ASSASGGTRETQY
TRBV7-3,ASSTTGTGELF
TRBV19,ASSSTGGVGDTQY
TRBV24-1,ATSDLTGKDANTGELF
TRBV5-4,ASSPFQGDTEAF
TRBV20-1,SASNYGYT
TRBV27,ASSLFSGGGATDTQY
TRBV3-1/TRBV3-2,ASSLDPQGAVEQY
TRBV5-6,ASSFFGQGSYGYT
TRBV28,ASSLGGTSLDEQF
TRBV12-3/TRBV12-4,ASSPTGEGYT
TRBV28,ASSPHRDTYEQY
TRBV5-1,ASSRGQPTRTNTGELF
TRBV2,ASRGEPDRNIQY
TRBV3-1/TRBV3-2,ASSQDFRVNSPLH
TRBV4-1,ASSLEGLDGYT
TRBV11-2,ASSFGRGGRVNSPLH
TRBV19,ASSDEGLDTQY
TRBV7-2,ASSLNQETQY
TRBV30,AWSTGQTGRAF
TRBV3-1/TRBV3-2,ASSQGVVGNTIY
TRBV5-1,ASSEGTGAAQPQH
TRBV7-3,ASSLSGGYNEQF
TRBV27,ASSSVKQVSTSTDTQY
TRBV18,ASSRRLDRGRYEQY
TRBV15,ATRGGGSTEAF
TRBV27,ASSLGGGETDTQY
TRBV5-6,ASSLVSQPAHEQF
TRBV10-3,AISESSYNEQF
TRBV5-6,ASSLDPGRTAEAF
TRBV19,ASSTNRGGNEKLF
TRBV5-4,ASSLDGTGELF
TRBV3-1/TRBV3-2,ASSPDGTGELF
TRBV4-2,ASSQDSVAGFPTDTQY
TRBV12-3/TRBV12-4,ASSPGGDTQY
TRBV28,ASSPPAGRTGELF
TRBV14,ASSLGQSTGELF
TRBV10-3,AISESRPRGGPDTQY
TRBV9,ASSPRGGVAGGTGELF
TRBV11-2,ASSFRRNTEAF
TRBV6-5,ASMDRGRDEKLF
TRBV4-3,ASSQGLAGVYEQY
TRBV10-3,AISEDGGFGLDTQY
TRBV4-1,ASSRTDRDNEKLF
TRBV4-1,ASSHLFEKLF
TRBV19,ASRRLASTDTQY
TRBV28,ASSRISYEQY
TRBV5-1,ASSLQPTSTDTQY